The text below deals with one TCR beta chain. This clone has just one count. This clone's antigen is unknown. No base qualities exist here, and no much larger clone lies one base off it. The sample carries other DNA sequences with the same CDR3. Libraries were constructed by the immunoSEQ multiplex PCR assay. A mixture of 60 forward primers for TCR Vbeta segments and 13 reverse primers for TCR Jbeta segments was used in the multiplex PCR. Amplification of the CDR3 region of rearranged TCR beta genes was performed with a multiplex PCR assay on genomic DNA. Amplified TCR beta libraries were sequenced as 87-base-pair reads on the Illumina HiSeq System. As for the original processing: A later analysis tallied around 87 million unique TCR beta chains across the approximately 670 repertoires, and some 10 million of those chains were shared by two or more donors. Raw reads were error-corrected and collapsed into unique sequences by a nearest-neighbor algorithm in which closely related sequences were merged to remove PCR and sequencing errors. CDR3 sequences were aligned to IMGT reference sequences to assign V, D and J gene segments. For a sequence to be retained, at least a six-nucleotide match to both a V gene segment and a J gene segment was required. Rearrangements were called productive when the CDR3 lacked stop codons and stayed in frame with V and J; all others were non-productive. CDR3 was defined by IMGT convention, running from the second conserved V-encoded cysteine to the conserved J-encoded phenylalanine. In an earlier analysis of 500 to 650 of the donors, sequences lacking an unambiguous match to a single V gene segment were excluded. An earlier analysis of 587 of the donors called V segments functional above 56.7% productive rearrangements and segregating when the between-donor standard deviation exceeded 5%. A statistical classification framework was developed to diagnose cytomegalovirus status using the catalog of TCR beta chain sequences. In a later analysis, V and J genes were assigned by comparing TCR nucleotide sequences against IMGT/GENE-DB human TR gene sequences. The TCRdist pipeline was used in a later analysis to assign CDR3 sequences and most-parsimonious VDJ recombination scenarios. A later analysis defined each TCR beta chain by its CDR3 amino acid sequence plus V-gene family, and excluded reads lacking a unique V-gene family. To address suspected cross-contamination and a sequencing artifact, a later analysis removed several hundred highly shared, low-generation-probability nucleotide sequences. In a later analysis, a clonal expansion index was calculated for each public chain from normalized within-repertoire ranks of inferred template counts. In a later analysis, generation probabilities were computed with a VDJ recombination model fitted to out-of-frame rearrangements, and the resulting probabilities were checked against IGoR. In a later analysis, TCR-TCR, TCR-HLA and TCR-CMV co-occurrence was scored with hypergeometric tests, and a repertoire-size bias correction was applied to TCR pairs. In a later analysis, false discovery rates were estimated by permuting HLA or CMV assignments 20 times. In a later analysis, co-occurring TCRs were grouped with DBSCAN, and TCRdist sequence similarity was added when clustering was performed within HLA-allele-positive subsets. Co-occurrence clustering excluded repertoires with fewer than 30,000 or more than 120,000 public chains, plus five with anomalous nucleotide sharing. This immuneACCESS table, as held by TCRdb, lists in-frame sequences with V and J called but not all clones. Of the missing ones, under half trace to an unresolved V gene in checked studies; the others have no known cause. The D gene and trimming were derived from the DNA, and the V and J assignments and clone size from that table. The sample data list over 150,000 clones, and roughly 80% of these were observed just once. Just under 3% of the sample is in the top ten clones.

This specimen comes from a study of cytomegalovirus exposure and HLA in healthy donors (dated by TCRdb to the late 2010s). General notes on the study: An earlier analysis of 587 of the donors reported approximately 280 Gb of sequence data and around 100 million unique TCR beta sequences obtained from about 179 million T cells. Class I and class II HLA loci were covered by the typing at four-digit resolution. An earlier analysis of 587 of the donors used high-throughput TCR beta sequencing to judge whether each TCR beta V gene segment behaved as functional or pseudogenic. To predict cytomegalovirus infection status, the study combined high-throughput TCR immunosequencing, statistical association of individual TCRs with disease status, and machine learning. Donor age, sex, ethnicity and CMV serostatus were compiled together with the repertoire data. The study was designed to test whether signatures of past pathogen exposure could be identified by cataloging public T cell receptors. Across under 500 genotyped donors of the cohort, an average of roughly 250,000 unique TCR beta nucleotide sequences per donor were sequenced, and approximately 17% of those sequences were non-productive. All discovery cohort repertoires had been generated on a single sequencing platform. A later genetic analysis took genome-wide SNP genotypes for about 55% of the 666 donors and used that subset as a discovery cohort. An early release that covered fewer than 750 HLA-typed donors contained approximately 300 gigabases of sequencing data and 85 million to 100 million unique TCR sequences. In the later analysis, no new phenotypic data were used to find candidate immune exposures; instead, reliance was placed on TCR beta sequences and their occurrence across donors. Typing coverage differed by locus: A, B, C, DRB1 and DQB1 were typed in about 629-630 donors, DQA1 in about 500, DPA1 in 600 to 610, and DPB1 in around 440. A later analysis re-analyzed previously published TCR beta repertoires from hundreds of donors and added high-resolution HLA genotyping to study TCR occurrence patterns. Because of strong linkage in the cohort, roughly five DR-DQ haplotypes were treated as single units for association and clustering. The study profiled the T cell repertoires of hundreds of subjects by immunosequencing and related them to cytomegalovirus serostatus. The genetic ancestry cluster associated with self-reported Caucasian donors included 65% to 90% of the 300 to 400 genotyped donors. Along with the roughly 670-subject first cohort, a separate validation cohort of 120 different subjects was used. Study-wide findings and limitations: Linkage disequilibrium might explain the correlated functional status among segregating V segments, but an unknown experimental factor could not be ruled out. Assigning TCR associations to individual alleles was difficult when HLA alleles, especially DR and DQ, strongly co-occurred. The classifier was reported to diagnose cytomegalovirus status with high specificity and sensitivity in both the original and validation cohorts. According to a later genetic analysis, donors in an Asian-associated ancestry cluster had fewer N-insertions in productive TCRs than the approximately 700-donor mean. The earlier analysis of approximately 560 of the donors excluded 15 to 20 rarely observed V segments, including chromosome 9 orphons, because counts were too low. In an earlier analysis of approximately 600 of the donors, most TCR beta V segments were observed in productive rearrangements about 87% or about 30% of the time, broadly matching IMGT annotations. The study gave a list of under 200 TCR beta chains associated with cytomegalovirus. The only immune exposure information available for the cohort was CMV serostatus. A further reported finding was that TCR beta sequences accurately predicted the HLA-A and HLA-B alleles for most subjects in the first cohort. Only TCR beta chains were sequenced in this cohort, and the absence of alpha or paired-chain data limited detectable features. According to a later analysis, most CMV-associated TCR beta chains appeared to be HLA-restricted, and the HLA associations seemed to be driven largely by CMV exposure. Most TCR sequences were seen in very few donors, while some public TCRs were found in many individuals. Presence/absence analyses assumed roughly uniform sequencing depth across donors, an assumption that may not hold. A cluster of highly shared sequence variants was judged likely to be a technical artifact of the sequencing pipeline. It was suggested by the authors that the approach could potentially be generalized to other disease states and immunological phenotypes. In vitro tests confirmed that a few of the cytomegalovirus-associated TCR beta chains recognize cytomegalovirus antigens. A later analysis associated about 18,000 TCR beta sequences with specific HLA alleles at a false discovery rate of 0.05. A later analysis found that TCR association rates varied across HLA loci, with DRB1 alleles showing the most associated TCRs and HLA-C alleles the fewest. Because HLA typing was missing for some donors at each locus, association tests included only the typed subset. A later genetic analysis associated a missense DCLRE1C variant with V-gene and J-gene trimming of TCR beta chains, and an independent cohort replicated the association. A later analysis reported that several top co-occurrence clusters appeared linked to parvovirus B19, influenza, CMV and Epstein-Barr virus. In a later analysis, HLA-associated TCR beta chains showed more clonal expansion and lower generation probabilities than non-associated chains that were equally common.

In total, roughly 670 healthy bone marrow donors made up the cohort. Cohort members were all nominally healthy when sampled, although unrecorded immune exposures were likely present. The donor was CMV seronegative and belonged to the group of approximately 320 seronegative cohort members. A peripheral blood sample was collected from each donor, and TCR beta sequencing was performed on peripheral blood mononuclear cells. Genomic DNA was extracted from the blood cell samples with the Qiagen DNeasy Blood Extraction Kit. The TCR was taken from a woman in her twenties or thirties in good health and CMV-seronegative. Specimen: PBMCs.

At the DNA level, the sequence is TGTGCCAGCAGCTTGGCGGGCGAGCAGTACTTC. This gives the protein CASSLAGEQYF. The V and J genes are TRBV5-6 and TRBJ2-7; the D gene is unclear. From the germline V gene, CDR1 is SGHDT and CDR2 is YYEEEE. The CDR3 measures 11 amino acids from cysteine to phenylalanine. Left in the record is the CDR3 DNA by itself, 33 bases read in frame from the first base. The trim is 0 bases for V and 6 bases for J, with a gap of 4 bases between the germline ends.